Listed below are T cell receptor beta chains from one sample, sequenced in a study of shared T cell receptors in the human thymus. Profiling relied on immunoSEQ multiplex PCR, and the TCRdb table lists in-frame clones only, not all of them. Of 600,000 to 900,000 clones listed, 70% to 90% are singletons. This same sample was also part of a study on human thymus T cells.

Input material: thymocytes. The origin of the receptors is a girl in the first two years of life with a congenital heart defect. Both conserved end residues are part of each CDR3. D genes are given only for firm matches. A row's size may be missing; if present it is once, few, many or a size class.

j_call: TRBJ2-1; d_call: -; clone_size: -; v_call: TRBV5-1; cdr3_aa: CASSLENSTGGPTNEQFF; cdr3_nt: TGCGCCAGCAGCTTGGAAAATTCAACGGGGGGCCCTACCAATGAGCAGTTCTTC
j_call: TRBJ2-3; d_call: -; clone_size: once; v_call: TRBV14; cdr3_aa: CASSPSEVGGRDTQYF; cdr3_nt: TGTGCCAGCAGCCCTAGCGAAGTGGGGGGTCGGGATACGCAGTATTTT
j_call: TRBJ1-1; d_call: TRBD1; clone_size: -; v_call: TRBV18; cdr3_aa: CASSPMDRGRMRKTEAFF; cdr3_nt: TGTGCCAGCTCACCTATGGACAGGGGAAGAATGCGGAAAACTGAAGCTTTCTTT
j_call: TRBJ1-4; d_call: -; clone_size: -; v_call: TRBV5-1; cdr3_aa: CASSFNGKLFF; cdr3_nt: TGCGCCAGCAGCTTTAACGGAAAACTGTTTTTT
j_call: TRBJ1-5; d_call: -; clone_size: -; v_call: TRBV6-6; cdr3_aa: CASSYSDRSNQPQHF; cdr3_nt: TGTGCCAGCAGTTACTCAGACAGGAGCAATCAGCCCCAGCATTTT
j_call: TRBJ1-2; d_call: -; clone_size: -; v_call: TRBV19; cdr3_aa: CASSMRFSRGYTF; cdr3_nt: TGTGCCAGTAGTATGAGGTTCTCTCGGGGCTACACCTTC
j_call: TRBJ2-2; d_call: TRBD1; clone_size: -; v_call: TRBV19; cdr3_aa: CASSPERDRGGGGELFF; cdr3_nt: TGTGCCAGTAGCCCCGAACGGGACAGGGGGGGAGGCGGGGAGCTGTTTTTT
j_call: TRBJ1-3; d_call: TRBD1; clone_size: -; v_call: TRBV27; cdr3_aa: CASSSRTGLRNTIYF; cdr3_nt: TGTGCCAGCAGTTCCAGGACAGGGTTGAGAAACACCATATATTTT
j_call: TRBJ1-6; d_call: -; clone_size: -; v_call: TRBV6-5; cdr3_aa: CASMVPRSTLHF; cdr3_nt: TGTGCCAGCATGGTACCACGGTCCACCCTCCACTTT
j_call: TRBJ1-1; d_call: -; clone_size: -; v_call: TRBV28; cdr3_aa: CASSLPTGQEEAFF; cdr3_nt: TGTGCCAGCAGTTTACCAACAGGCCAGGAAGAAGCTTTCTTT
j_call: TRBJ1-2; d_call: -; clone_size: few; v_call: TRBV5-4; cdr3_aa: CASSLQGSHNYGYTF; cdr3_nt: TGTGCCAGCAGCTTACAGGGATCGCATAACTATGGCTACACCTTC
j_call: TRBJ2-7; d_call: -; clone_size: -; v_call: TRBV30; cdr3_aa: CAGTQKGLRLDEQYF; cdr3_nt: TGTGCCGGGACCCAAAAAGGACTCAGATTGGACGAGCAGTACTTC
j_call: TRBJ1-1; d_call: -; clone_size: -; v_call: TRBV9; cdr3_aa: CASSVSGGMATEAFF; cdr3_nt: TGTGCCAGCAGCGTAAGTGGGGGGATGGCCACTGAAGCTTTCTTT
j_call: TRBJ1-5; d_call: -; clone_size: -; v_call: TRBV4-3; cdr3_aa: CASSQEWRVFSNQPQHF; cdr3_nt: TGCGCCAGCAGCCAAGAATGGCGGGTTTTTAGCAATCAGCCCCAGCATTTT
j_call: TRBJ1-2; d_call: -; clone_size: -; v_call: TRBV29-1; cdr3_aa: CSVVLEDGYTF; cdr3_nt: TGCAGCGTTGTCCTAGAAGACGGCTACACCTTC
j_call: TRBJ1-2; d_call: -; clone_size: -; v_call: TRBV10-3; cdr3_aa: CAISESIQPYGYTF; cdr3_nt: TGTGCCATCAGTGAGTCGATACAGCCCTATGGCTACACCTTC
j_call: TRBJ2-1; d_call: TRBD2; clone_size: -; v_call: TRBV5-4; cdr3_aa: CASSSPGLAVDNGYNEQFF; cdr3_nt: TGTGCCAGCAGCTCCCCGGGACTAGCGGTCGACAATGGCTACAATGAGCAGTTCTTC
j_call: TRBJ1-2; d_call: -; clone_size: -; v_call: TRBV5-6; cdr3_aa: CASSWFLRTVGYTF; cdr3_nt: TGTGCCAGCAGCTGGTTCCTTAGAACAGTTGGCTACACCTTC
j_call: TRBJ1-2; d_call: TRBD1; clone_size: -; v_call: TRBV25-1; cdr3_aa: CASKDRTGRYGYTF; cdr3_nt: TGTGCCAGCAAGGATAGGACAGGGAGGTATGGCTACACCTTC
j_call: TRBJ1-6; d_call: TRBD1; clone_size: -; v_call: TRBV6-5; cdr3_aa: CASSPGTDNSPLHF; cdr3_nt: TGTGCCAGCAGTCCCGGGACAGATAATTCACCCCTCCACTTT
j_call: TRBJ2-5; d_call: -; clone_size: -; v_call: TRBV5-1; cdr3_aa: CASSFRGGKQSPKETQYF; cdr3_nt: TGCGCCAGCAGCTTCCGGGGTGGAAAGCAAAGCCCAAAAGAGACCCAGTACTTC
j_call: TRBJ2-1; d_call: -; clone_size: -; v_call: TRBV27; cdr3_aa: CASSFRGGASYNEQFF; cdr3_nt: TGTGCCAGCAGTTTTAGGGGGGGGGCTTCCTACAATGAGCAGTTCTTC
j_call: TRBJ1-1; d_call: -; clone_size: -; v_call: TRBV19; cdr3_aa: CASSPTTTLNTEAFF; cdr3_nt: TGTGCCAGTAGTCCCACGACAACCTTGAACACTGAAGCTTTCTTT
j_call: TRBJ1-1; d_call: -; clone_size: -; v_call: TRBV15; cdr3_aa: CATSRAPREGGTEAFF; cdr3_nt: TGTGCCACCAGCAGAGCCCCCAGGGAGGGGGGAACTGAAGCTTTCTTT
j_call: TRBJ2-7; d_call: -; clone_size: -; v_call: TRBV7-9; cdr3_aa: CASSHTWRGYEQYF; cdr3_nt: TGTGCCAGCAGCCACACGTGGCGGGGCTACGAGCAGTACTTC
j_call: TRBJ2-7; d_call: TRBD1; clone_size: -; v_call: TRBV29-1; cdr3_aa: CSVEDSTGRGDYEQYF; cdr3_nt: TGCAGCGTTGAAGACTCGACAGGGCGAGGGGATTACGAGCAGTACTTC
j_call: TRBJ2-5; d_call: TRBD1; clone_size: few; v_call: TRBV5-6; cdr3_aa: CASSRDRAEETQYF; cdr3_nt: TGTGCCAGCAGTCGGGACAGGGCAGAAGAGACCCAGTACTTC
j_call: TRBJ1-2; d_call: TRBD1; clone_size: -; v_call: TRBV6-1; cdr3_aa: CASSGRRDSNANYGYTF; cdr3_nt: TGTGCCAGCAGTGGGCGCCGGGACAGTAACGCTAACTATGGCTACACCTTC
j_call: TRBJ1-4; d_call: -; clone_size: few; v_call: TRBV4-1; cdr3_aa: CASSRGGHDRRKNDATNEKLFF; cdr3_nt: TGCGCCAGCAGTCGAGGCGGTCATGACAGACGAAAGAACGATGCAACTAATGAAAAACTGTTTTTT
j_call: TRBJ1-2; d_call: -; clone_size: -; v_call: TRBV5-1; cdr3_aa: CASSLHNRANYGYTF; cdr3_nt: TGCGCCAGCAGCTTGCACAACAGGGCTAACTATGGCTACACCTTC
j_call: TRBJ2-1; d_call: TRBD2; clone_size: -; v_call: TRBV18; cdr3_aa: CASSPTAGGPGNEQFF; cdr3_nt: TGTGCCAGCTCACCTACGGCGGGGGGGCCGGGGAATGAGCAGTTCTTC
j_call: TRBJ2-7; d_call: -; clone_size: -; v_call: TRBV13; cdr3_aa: CASSLGLESTF; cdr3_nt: TGTGCCAGCAGCTTAGGCCTCGAGTCTACCTTC
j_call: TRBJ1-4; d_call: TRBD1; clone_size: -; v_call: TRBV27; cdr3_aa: CASSPTGAVTNEKLFF; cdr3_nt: TGTGCCAGCAGTCCAACAGGGGCGGTAACTAATGAAAAACTGTTTTTT
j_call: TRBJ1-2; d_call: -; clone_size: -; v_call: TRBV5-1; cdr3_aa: CASSLMDRNGYTF; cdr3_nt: TGCGCCAGCAGCTTGATGGACAGAAATGGCTACACCTTC
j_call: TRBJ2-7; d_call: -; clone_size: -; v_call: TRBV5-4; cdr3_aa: CASSSGTPQYEQYF; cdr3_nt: TGTGCCAGCAGCTCCGGGACACCCCAGTACGAGCAGTACTTC
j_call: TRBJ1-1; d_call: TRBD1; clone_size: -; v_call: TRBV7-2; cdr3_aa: CASSLASKTGANTEAFF; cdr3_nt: TGTGCCAGCAGCTTAGCGTCGAAGACAGGGGCAAACACTGAAGCTTTCTTT
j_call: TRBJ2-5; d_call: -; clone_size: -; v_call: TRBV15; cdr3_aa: CATSPRRQEETQYF; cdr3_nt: TGTGCCACCAGCCCCCGGAGGCAGGAAGAGACCCAGTACTTC
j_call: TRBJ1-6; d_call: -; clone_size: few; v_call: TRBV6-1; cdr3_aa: CASSDGVSGHLYNSPLHF; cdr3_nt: TGTGCCAGCAGTGATGGGGTGTCAGGGCACCTCTATAATTCACCCCTCCACTTT
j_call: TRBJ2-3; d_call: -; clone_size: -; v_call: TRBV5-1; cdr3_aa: CASSLRRGPLDTQYF; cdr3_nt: TGCGCCAGCAGCTTGAGGCGGGGGCCCTTAGATACGCAGTATTTT
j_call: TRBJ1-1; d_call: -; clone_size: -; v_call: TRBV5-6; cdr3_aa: CASSLAKSQLEAFF; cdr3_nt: TGTGCCAGCAGCTTGGCCAAGAGTCAACTTGAAGCTTTCTTT
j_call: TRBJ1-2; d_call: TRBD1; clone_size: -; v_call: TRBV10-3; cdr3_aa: CAITQGQVPLGDNPNYGYTF; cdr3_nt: TGTGCCATCACTCAGGGACAGGTCCCTCTTGGTGACAATCCGAACTATGGCTACACCTTC
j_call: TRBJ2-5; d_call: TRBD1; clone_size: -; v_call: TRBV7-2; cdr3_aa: CASSFSGTGSRGTQYF; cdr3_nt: TGTGCCAGCAGCTTTTCCGGGACAGGGTCGAGGGGGACCCAGTACTTC
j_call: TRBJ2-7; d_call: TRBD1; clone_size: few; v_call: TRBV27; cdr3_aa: CASSLSGTGSYEQYF; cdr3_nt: TGTGCCAGCAGTTTATCAGGGACAGGGTCCTACGAGCAGTACTTC
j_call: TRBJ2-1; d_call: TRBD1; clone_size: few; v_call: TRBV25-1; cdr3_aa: CASSRKTGGDTGYNEQFF; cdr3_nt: TGTGCCAGCAGCCGGAAGACAGGGGGCGACACAGGCTACAATGAGCAGTTCTTC
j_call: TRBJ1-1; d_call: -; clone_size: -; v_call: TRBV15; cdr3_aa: CATSRGFEAAAFF; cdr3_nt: TGTGCCACCAGCAGAGGGTTCGAGGCGGCAGCTTTCTTT
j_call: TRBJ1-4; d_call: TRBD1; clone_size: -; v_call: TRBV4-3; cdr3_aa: CASSLRQGAYEKLFF; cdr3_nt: TGCGCCAGCAGCCTACGACAGGGGGCTTATGAAAAACTGTTTTTT
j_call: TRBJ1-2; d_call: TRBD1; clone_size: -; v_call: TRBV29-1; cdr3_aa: CSVEDQDRDVGYTF; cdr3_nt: TGCAGCGTTGAAGATCAAGACAGGGATGTTGGCTACACCTTC
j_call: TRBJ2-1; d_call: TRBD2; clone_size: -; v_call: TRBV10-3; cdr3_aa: CAMTSGGSSVDNEQFF; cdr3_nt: TGTGCCATGACTAGCGGGGGATCGTCGGTTGACAATGAGCAGTTCTTC
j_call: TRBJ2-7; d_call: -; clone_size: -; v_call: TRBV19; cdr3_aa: CASSRLSTGRNEQYF; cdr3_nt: TGTGCCAGTAGTAGGTTATCGACAGGACGCAACGAGCAGTACTTC
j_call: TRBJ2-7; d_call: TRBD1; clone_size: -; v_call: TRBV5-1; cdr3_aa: CASSDTGGPYEQYF; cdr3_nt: TGCGCCAGCAGCGATACAGGGGGCCCCTACGAGCAGTACTTC
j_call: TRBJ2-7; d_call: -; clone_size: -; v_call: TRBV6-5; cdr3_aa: CASSYYERASYEQYF; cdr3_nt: TGTGCCAGCAGTTACTACGAGCGGGCCTCCTACGAGCAGTACTTC
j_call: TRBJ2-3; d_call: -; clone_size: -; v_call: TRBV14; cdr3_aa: CASSQEGGPREDTQYF; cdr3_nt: TGTGCCAGCAGCCAAGAAGGTGGGCCCAGGGAAGATACGCAGTATTTT
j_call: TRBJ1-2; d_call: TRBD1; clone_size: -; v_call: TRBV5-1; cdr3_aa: CASSLALWTGDIRGYTF; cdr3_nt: TGCGCCAGCAGCTTGGCCTTGTGGACAGGGGATATTCGTGGCTACACCTTC
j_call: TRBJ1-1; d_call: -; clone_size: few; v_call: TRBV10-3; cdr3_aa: CAIGDSKNTEAFF; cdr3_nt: TGTGCCATCGGAGATTCTAAGAACACTGAAGCTTTCTTT
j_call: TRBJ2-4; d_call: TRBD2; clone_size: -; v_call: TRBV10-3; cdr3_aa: CAISEAGTSGGHKNIQYF; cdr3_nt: TGTGCCATCAGTGAGGCGGGGACTAGCGGGGGGCATAAAAACATTCAGTACTTC
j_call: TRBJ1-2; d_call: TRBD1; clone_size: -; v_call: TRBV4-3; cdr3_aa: CASSQVGQGTFYGYTF; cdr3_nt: TGCGCCAGCAGCCAGGTCGGACAGGGCACCTTCTATGGCTACACCTTC
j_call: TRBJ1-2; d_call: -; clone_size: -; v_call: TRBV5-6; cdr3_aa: CASSLGQSNYGYTF; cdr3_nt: TGTGCCAGCAGCTTGGGACAGTCTAACTATGGCTACACCTTC
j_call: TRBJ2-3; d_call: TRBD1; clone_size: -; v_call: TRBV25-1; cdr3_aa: CASSDRQNGTGTDTQYF; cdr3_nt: TGTGCCAGCAGTGACCGACAAAACGGGACAGGTACAGATACGCAGTATTTT
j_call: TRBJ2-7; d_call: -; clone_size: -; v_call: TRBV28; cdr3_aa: CASSDIHPHPEAPEGSEQYF; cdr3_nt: TGTGCCAGCAGTGATATACATCCACATCCGGAAGCACCCGAAGGGAGCGAGCAGTACTTC
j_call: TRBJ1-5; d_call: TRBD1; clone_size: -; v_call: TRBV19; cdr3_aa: CASTVPGGSNQPQHF; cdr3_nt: TGTGCCAGTACCGTACCAGGGGGCAGCAATCAGCCCCAGCATTTT